Listed below are T cell receptor beta chains from one sample, sequenced in a study of tumor-infiltrating lymphocytes in primary liver carcinoma. TCRdb fed the multiplex PCR reads into MiXCR, producing one record per CDR3 protein. Of tens of thousands of distinct CDR3 sequences in the sample, roughly 72% were seen once. Source material: liver tumor tissue from sampling region 1. Receptors were obtained from a man in his forties with primary liver carcinoma and hepatitis B virus infection. The CDR3 runs from the conserved cysteine through the conserved F or W. The D gene is left open where the match is weak. Not all rows give a size; the values are once, few, many and, for expanded clones, a class.

v_gene	d_gene	j_gene	abundance	CDR3aa	CDR3nt
TRBV6-2/TRBV6-3	.	TRBJ2-5	few	CVSSYGHKETQYF	TGTGTCAGCAGTTACGGGCATAAAGAGACCCAGTACTTC
TRBV28	TRBD1	TRBJ1-6	.	CASSLGDRVTPLHF	TGTGCCAGCAGTTTGGGGGACAGGGTCACGCCCCTCCACTTT
TRBV6-2/TRBV6-3	TRBD1	TRBJ2-1	.	CASSYMSGTGGLF	TGTGCCAGCAGTTACATGTCCGGGACAGGGGGGCTCTTC
TRBV5-4	.	TRBJ1-1	.	CANRGASGTEAFF	TGTGCCAATAGGGGGGCGTCGGGTACTGAAGCTTTCTTT
TRBV11-2	.	TRBJ2-2	.	CTSSPEPGTDTGELFF	TGTACCAGCAGCCCCGAACCCGGGACGGACACTGGGGAGCTGTTTTTT
TRBV11-2	.	TRBJ2-5	.	CASSSRDSQETQYF	TGTGCCAGCAGCAGCAGGGATAGCCAAGAGACCCAGTACTTC
TRBV5-5	.	TRBJ2-4	.	CASTLGVDIQYF	TGTGCCAGCACATTGGGCGTGGACATTCAGTACTTC
TRBV6-5	.	TRBJ2-5	.	CVSSMGRRETQYF	TGTGTCAGCAGCATGGGAAGGCGGGAGACCCAGTACTTC
TRBV29-1	TRBD1	TRBJ2-1	.	CSGLPRQGIDEQFF	TGCAGCGGATTGCCGAGACAGGGGATAGATGAGCAATTCTTC
TRBV6-5	.	TRBJ2-7	.	CSSSYLREQYF	TGTTCCAGCAGTTACTTGCGAGAGCAGTACTTC
TRBV29-1	.	TRBJ1-5	.	CSVEGGNQPQHF	TGCAGCGTGGAAGGTGGCAATCAGCCCCAGCATTTT
TRBV29-1	.	TRBJ2-5	.	CIVETVGEAQYF	TGCATCGTTGAAACAGTCGGGGAGGCCCAGTACTTC
TRBV6-5	.	TRBJ2-3	.	CASRPGASNYDMQYF	TGTGCCAGCAGACCCGGGGCAAGCAATTACGATATGCAGTATTTT
TRBV6-1	.	TRBJ1-6	many	CASTEQSMNSPLHF	TGTGCCAGCACTGAACAGAGTATGAATTCACCCCTCCACTTT
TRBV6-1	TRBD1	TRBJ1-2	once	CASSKQGTNYGYTF	TGTGCCAGCAGTAAACAGGGGACTAACTATGGCTACACCTTC
TRBV6-1	TRBD1	TRBJ2-7	.	CASSDNERQGVREQHF	TGTGCCAGCAGTGATAACGAGAGACAGGGGGTTCGCGAGCAGCACTTC
TRBV10-3	TRBD1	TRBJ2-1	.	CVISSGTGTYNKQFF	TGTGTCATCAGTTCCGGGACAGGGACCTACAATAAGCAGTTCTTC
TRBV7-9	.	TRBJ2-7	.	CASISHGGHEQYF	TGTGCCAGCATCTCGCACGGGGGACACGAGCAGTACTTC
TRBV6-5	.	TRBJ1-1	.	CASSLNMGGTEAFF	TGTGCTAGCAGCTTAAACATGGGCGGCACTGAAGCTTTCTTT
TRBV10-2	.	TRBJ2-2	.	CTSSVEFGGELFF	TGCACCAGCAGTGTGGAGTTCGGCGGGGAGCTGTTTTTT
TRBV29-1	.	TRBJ2-7	.	CSTGRGNSGEQYF	TGCAGCACCGGGCGGGGTAATAGTGGCGAGCAGTACTTC
TRBV7-3	TRBD2	TRBJ2-1	.	CASSSGLVGVRQFF	TGTGCCAGCAGCTCGGGACTAGTCGGGGTCAGGCAGTTCTTC